This TCR beta chain came from a study of OX40 agonist ivuxolimab in advanced cancers. Across the study: Ivuxolimab, which is an agonistic anti-OX40 (CD134) antibody, was administered to the patients.

Assay used: immunoSEQ multiplex PCR; TCRdb lists only in-frame clones, some missing. The profile shows about 78,000 clones, approximately 80% of them singletons. Notes on the study in general: Compared with CD4+, CD8+ T cells on average had more expanded clones.

Trimming removed 4 bases from V and 7 bases from J, with 21 bases in between. CDR1 and CDR2 (germline): SGHTS, YDEGEE. This CDR3 has 16 amino acids. Regarding this clone: The antigen remains undetermined.

This TCR derives from an adult with an advanced solid tumor such as melanoma, head and neck, liver or kidney cancer. Sequenced material: CD4+ or CD8+ T cells sorted from blood, taken in a trial of the OX40 agonist ivuxolimab. The gene calls are TRBV5-8 and TRBJ1-5; TRBD1 might be the D (5 bases). For the CDR3, the DNA is TGTGCCAGCAGCGCCGGGACGGTGTCGGTGAGGCAGCCCCAGCATTTT. Translating it yields CASSAGTVSVRQPQHF.